Listed here are 2 T cell receptor beta chains from one sample, sequenced in a study of OX40 agonist ivuxolimab in advanced cancers. Sequencing used immunoSEQ multiplex PCR; TCRdb keeps in-frame clones, though not all of them. The data show around 68,000 clones, 85% seen once. The sequenced sample was CD4+ or CD8+ T cells sorted from blood, obtained in a trial of the OX40 agonist ivuxolimab. The receptors derive from an adult with an advanced solid tumor such as melanoma, head and neck, liver or kidney cancer.

The sample holds a few counts of this clone. V gene TRBV7-9 combines with J gene TRBJ1-1; 8 bases line up with TRBD1. With 4 bases clipped from V and 4 bases from J, the junction kept 5 bases outside the gene matches. Germline CDR1 reads SEHNR; CDR2 reads FQNEAQ (reference sequence). The length of the CDR3 is 14 residues. CDR3 bases: TGTGCCAGCAGCTCGAACAGGGGGGCCACTGAAGCTTTCTTT. Amino acids: CASSSNRGATEAFF.

The chain couples TRBV19 to TRBJ2-3; TRBD2 agrees at 10 bases. CDR3 size: 17 residues. Unmatched junction bases numbered 10, after V lost 3 bases and J lost 4 bases. Germline-derived CDR1 and CDR2 are LNHDA and SQIVND (reference sequence). The CDR3 sequence is CASSIPWLAGEADTQYF. CDR3 DNA: TGTGCCAGTAGTATCCCCTGGCTAGCGGGAGAGGCAGATACGCAGTATTTT.